This TCR beta chain was sequenced in a study of blood T cell repertoires in COVID-19. Background on the study: COVID-19 samples from acute and convalescent phases originated in the United States, Italy and Spain. PBMCs, B-cell-depleted T cells, or T cells provided the cDNA or gDNA that made up the material.

This clone appeared a single time. This CDR3 contains 18 residues. The germline V and J ends were trimmed by 1 base and 0 bases, with 13 bases remaining between them. Germline V CDR1 and CDR2: SGHTA, FQGNSA. Original analysis: Estimated nucleated cell counts came from reference gene primer amplification. Here immunoSEQ multiplex PCR was the method, and the copy in TCRdb shows in-frame clones only, minus some. Clone size and the V and J calls come from that table; the DNA yielded D and trimming. The sample includes roughly 140,000 clones, around 88% of them seen just once. The chain couples TRBV7-2 to TRBJ1-6; maybe TRBD1 (5 bases). The receptor's source is a human donor in a cohort sampled during active COVID-19. Sequencing was performed on peripheral blood. This CDR3 is CASSLDMTASSYNSPLHF. The CDR3 DNA reads as TGTGCCAGCAGCTTAGATATGACAGCTAGCTCCTATAATTCACCCCTCCACTTT.